These T cell receptor beta chains were read from a single sample in a study of CD8 T cells in ankylosing spondylitis. TCRdb itself ran the 5' RACE reads through MiXCR, one entry per CDR3 protein. This table holds about 240,000 distinct CDR3 sequences, around 9.1% found once. The sequenced material came from blood, either unsorted or a sorted T cell fraction (not recorded which). The receptor source for this set is a male donor with ankylosing spondylitis or in good health (not recorded which). Each CDR3 is given with its conserved first and last residue. Each record gives: J gene, D gene, V gene, clone size, CDR3 DNA, CDR3 protein. The D gene is left open where the match is weak. The size of a clone is reported for some rows only, either as once, few or many, or as a class for expanded clones.

j_gene: TRBJ1-5
d_gene: .
v_gene: TRBV25-1
abundance: many
CDR3nt: TGTGCCAGCAGCTCGACGACAGAAAACAATCAGCCCCAGCATTTT
CDR3aa: CASSSTTENNQPQHF

j_gene: TRBJ2-3
d_gene: .
v_gene: TRBV7-2
abundance: many
CDR3nt: TGTGCCAGCAGCTTAGACGGCCTGAGGGCAGATACGCAGTATTTT
CDR3aa: CASSLDGLRADTQYF

j_gene: TRBJ2-1
d_gene: .
v_gene: TRBV20-1
abundance: many
CDR3nt: TGCAGAGCGCTACCAGCAGCGGGACACTCCTACAATGAGCAGTTCTTC
CDR3aa: CRALPAAGHSYNEQFF

j_gene: TRBJ2-2
d_gene: .
v_gene: TRBV6-2/TRBV6-3
abundance: many
CDR3nt: TGTGCCAGCATGATCGGGGGCACCGGGGAGCTGTTTTTT
CDR3aa: CASMIGGTGELFF

j_gene: TRBJ2-1
d_gene: TRBD2
v_gene: TRBV20-1
abundance: .
CDR3nt: TGCTGTGCTAGAGACCTTTGGCGGGAGGGCCTTTTAGATGAGCAGTTCTTC
CDR3aa: CCARDLWREGLLDEQFF

j_gene: TRBJ1-3
d_gene: .
v_gene: TRBV7-2
abundance: few
CDR3nt: TGTGCCAGCAGCTGGTCCCCTTTCTCTGGAAACACCATATATTTT
CDR3aa: CASSWSPFSGNTIYF

j_gene: TRBJ2-4
d_gene: TRBD1
v_gene: TRBV12-3/TRBV12-4
abundance: many
CDR3nt: TGTGCCAGCAGCCATCAGACAGGGGTGGACATTCAGTACTTC
CDR3aa: CASSHQTGVDIQYF

j_gene: TRBJ2-2
d_gene: .
v_gene: TRBV3-1
abundance: many
CDR3nt: TGTGCCAGCAGCCAACATGTGTATTCGGGCACCGGGGAGCTGTTTTTT
CDR3aa: CASSQHVYSGTGELFF

j_gene: TRBJ1-3
d_gene: TRBD1
v_gene: TRBV5-5
abundance: many
CDR3nt: TGTGCCAGCAGCTTTGGACAGGTGCGGAACACCATATATTTT
CDR3aa: CASSFGQVRNTIYF

j_gene: TRBJ2-7
d_gene: .
v_gene: TRBV5-1
abundance: many
CDR3nt: TGCGCCAGCACCACCGGGACCGTGACCTACGAGCAGTACTTC
CDR3aa: CASTTGTVTYEQYF

j_gene: TRBJ2-1
d_gene: .
v_gene: TRBV6-5
abundance: many
CDR3nt: TGTGCCACTCGGTCCCTCTACAATGAGCAGTTCTTC
CDR3aa: CATRSLYNEQFF

j_gene: TRBJ2-5
d_gene: .
v_gene: TRBV20-1
abundance: many
CDR3nt: TGCAGTGCTAGTCACCAAGAGACCCAGTACTTC
CDR3aa: CSASHQETQYF

j_gene: TRBJ2-1
d_gene: TRBD2
v_gene: TRBV4-1
abundance: many
CDR3nt: TGCGCCAGCAGCCAAGGCCAGCGGGAGGGCCTAGAGCAGTTCTTC
CDR3aa: CASSQGQREGLEQFF

j_gene: TRBJ2-7
d_gene: .
v_gene: TRBV7-2
abundance: .
CDR3nt: TGTGCCAGCAGCTTAAGTGTGACGTTCGGGGAGCAGTACTTC
CDR3aa: CASSLSVTFGEQYF

j_gene: TRBJ1-5
d_gene: .
v_gene: TRBV9
abundance: .
CDR3nt: TGTGCCAGCAGCGTAGGGGAGGGGAAGGGGCCCCAGCATTTT
CDR3aa: CASSVGEGKGPQHF

j_gene: TRBJ2-1
d_gene: TRBD1
v_gene: TRBV20-1
abundance: .
CDR3nt: TGCAGTGCCCTTCCGGGGACAGGGGGCATGTATGAGCAGTTCTTC
CDR3aa: CSALPGTGGMYEQFF

j_gene: TRBJ2-1
d_gene: TRBD2
v_gene: TRBV7-6
abundance: many
CDR3nt: TGTGCCAGCAGCTTTGGGACTAGCGGGAGTGGGAGGGCGCAGTTCTTC
CDR3aa: CASSFGTSGSGRAQFF

j_gene: TRBJ1-1
d_gene: .
v_gene: TRBV6-1
abundance: many
CDR3nt: TGTGCCAGCTTCGGGTGGGGGGGCCTCACTGAAGCTTTCTTT
CDR3aa: CASFGWGGLTEAFF

j_gene: TRBJ1-2
d_gene: TRBD1
v_gene: TRBV20-1
abundance: many
CDR3nt: TGCAGTGCTAGAGATGGGGGAGGACAGGGGGCGCGTCGCTACACCTTC
CDR3aa: CSARDGGGQGARRYTF

j_gene: TRBJ2-7
d_gene: TRBD2
v_gene: TRBV20-1
abundance: many
CDR3nt: TGCAGTGCTAGAGGGATAGAGACTAGCGGGCTCCCCTACGAGCAGTACTTC
CDR3aa: CSARGIETSGLPYEQYF

j_gene: TRBJ2-7
d_gene: .
v_gene: TRBV18
abundance: many
CDR3nt: TGTGCCAGCTCACCACGAGGGGTCTACGAGCAGTACTTC
CDR3aa: CASSPRGVYEQYF

j_gene: TRBJ2-1
d_gene: .
v_gene: TRBV20-1
abundance: many
CDR3nt: TGCAGTGCTTTTCCGGGGGCTGGGTCCTACAATGAGCAGTTCTTC
CDR3aa: CSAFPGAGSYNEQFF

j_gene: TRBJ1-2
d_gene: .
v_gene: TRBV28
abundance: many
CDR3nt: TGTGCCAGCAGTTTAGGAGGGTACTATGGCTACACCTTC
CDR3aa: CASSLGGYYGYTF

j_gene: TRBJ1-1
d_gene: .
v_gene: TRBV20-1
abundance: many
CDR3nt: TGCAGTGCTAGAGATTCCGAGGGGCTGAACACTGAAGCTTTCTTT
CDR3aa: CSARDSEGLNTEAFF

j_gene: TRBJ2-7
d_gene: .
v_gene: TRBV20-1
abundance: few
CDR3nt: TGCAGTGCTAGAGATGGAAACAGGGCCTACGAGCAGTACTTC
CDR3aa: CSARDGNRAYEQYF

j_gene: TRBJ2-3
d_gene: .
v_gene: TRBV20-1
abundance: many
CDR3nt: TGCAGTGCTACAACGCTAGATACGCAGTATTTT
CDR3aa: CSATTLDTQYF

j_gene: TRBJ1-3
d_gene: .
v_gene: TRBV6-2/TRBV6-3
abundance: .
CDR3nt: TGTGCCAGTAGCCTGGAGACGGGAAACACCATATATTTT
CDR3aa: CASSLETGNTIYF

j_gene: TRBJ1-1
d_gene: .
v_gene: TRBV7-9
abundance: many
CDR3nt: TGTGCCAGCAGCTCCTCATTTGAAGCTTTCTTT
CDR3aa: CASSSSFEAFF

j_gene: TRBJ2-6
d_gene: .
v_gene: TRBV4-2
abundance: .
CDR3nt: TGTGCCAGCAGCCCTGGACCGATCTGCGGGGCCAACGTCCTGACTTTC
CDR3aa: CASSPGPICGANVLTF

j_gene: TRBJ1-1
d_gene: .
v_gene: TRBV12-3/TRBV12-4
abundance: many
CDR3nt: TGTGCCAGCAGCCTTGGAAGTCTTTCGAACACTGAAGCTTTCTTT
CDR3aa: CASSLGSLSNTEAFF

j_gene: TRBJ2-2
d_gene: .
v_gene: TRBV12-3/TRBV12-4
abundance: many
CDR3nt: TGTGCCAGCAGGTTTTCCGGGGAGCTGTTTTTT
CDR3aa: CASRFSGELFF

j_gene: TRBJ2-5
d_gene: .
v_gene: TRBV5-1
abundance: few
CDR3nt: TGCGCCAGCAGCTTTAAGGGGGAGACCCAGTACTTC
CDR3aa: CASSFKGETQYF

j_gene: TRBJ1-1
d_gene: .
v_gene: TRBV4-3
abundance: many
CDR3nt: TGCGCCAGCAGCCAAGGGACAGAGATCACTGAAGCTTTCTTT
CDR3aa: CASSQGTEITEAFF

j_gene: TRBJ2-3
d_gene: TRBD2
v_gene: TRBV12-3/TRBV12-4
abundance: many
CDR3nt: TGTGCCAGCAGTTTAGCGCCGCAGCGGGGGGGCCTAAGTACGCAGTATTTT
CDR3aa: CASSLAPQRGGLSTQYF

j_gene: TRBJ2-1
d_gene: .
v_gene: TRBV19
abundance: many
CDR3nt: TGTGCCAGTAGTATAGATGTTGTGGCGGGGGAGCAGTTCTTC
CDR3aa: CASSIDVVAGEQFF

j_gene: TRBJ2-3
d_gene: .
v_gene: TRBV20-1
abundance: .
CDR3nt: TGCAGTGCTAGAGATCAGACTAGGCGGGATACGCAGTATTTT
CDR3aa: CSARDQTRRDTQYF

j_gene: TRBJ1-6
d_gene: .
v_gene: TRBV7-2
abundance: many
CDR3nt: TGTGCCAGCAGCTTACAACGGCCATATAATTCACCCCTCCACTTT
CDR3aa: CASSLQRPYNSPLHF

j_gene: TRBJ2-5
d_gene: .
v_gene: TRBV6-5
abundance: .
CDR3nt: TGTGCCAGCAGTTACTCGAAGGAAATCGGGCCGGGGGAAGAGACCCAGTACTTC
CDR3aa: CASSYSKEIGPGEETQYF

j_gene: TRBJ2-7
d_gene: TRBD2
v_gene: TRBV20-1
abundance: .
CDR3nt: TGCAGCTCTACTAGCGGGGGGGCCCACGAGCAGTACTTC
CDR3aa: CSSTSGGAHEQYF

j_gene: TRBJ2-1
d_gene: .
v_gene: TRBV10-3
abundance: many
CDR3nt: TGTGCCATCAGTGATGTGGGGCCAGTCGGTGAGCAGTTCTTC
CDR3aa: CAISDVGPVGEQFF

j_gene: TRBJ2-7
d_gene: .
v_gene: TRBV7-2
abundance: many
CDR3nt: TGTGCCAGCAGCTTAGCTCATTACGAGGGCTACGAGCAGTACTTC
CDR3aa: CASSLAHYEGYEQYF

j_gene: TRBJ2-5
d_gene: .
v_gene: TRBV7-9
abundance: .
CDR3nt: TGTGCCAGCAGCTTTGCGGTAGAGACCCAGTACTTC
CDR3aa: CASSFAVETQYF

j_gene: TRBJ2-3
d_gene: .
v_gene: TRBV24-1
abundance: .
CDR3nt: TGTGCCACCACAGACAAGTCTAGCACAGATACGCAGTATTTT
CDR3aa: CATTDKSSTDTQYF

j_gene: TRBJ1-1
d_gene: TRBD1
v_gene: TRBV7-9
abundance: few
CDR3nt: TGTGCCAGCAGCCGAATACAGGGGAGCACTGAAGCTTTCTTT
CDR3aa: CASSRIQGSTEAFF

j_gene: TRBJ1-5
d_gene: .
v_gene: TRBV7-2
abundance: .
CDR3nt: TGTGCCAGCAGCTCCGGGGACGGAAGCAATCAGCCCCAGCATTTT
CDR3aa: CASSSGDGSNQPQHF